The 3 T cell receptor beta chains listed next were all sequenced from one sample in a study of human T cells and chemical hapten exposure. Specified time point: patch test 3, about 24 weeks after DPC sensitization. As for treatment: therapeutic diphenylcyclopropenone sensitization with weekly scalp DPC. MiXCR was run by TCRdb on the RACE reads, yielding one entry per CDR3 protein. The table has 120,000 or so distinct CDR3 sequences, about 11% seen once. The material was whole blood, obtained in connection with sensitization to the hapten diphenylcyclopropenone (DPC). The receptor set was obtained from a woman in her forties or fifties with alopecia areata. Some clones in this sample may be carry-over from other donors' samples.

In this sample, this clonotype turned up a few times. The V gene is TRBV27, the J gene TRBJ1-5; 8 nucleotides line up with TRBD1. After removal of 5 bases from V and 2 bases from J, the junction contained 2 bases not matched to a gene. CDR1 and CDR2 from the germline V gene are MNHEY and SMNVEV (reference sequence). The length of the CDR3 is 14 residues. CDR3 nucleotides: TGTGCCAGCAGTGCGACAGGGGGCAATCAGCCCCAGCATTTT. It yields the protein CASSATGGNQPQHF.

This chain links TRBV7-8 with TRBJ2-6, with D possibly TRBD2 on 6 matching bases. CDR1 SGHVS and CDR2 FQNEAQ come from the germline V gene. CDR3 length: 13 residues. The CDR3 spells CAGGAFGANVLTF. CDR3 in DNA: TGTGCTGGAGGGGCCTTTGGGGCCAACGTCCTGACTTTC.

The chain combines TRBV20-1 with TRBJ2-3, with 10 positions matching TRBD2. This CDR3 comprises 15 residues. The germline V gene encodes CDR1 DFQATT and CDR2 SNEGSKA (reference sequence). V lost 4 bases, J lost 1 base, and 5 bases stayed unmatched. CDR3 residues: CSAKKGTSGTDTQYF. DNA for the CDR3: TGCAGTGCTAAAAAGGGGACTAGCGGCACAGATACGCAGTATTTT.